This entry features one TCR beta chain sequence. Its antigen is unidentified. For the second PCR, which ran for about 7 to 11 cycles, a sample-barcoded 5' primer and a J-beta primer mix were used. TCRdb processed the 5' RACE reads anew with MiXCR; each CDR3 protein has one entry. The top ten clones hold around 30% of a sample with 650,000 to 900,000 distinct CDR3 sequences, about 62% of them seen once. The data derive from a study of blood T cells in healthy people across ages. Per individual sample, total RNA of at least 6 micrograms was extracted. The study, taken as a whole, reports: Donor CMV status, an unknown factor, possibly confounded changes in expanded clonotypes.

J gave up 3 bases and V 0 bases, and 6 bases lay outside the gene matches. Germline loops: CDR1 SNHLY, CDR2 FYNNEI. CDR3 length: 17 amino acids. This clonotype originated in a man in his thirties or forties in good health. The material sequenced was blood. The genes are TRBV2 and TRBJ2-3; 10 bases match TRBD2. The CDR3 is CASSEATLAGETDTQYF. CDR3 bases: TGTGCCAGCAGTGAAGCTACCCTAGCGGGGGAGACAGATACGCAGTATTTT. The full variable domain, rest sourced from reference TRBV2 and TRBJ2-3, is EPEVTQTPSHQVTQMGQEVILRCVPISNHLYFYWYRQILGQKVEFLVSFYNNEISEKSEIFDDQFSVERPDGSNFTLKIRSTKLEDSAMYFCASSEATLAGETDTQYFGPGTRLTVL.